Included here is one T cell receptor beta chain sequence, with context. This record belongs to a study of blood T cell repertoires in COVID-19. Turning to the study itself: Sites across the United States, Italy and Spain contributed samples from acute and convalescent COVID-19. PBMCs, B-cell-depleted T cells, or T cells were the source of the cDNA or gDNA that made up the material.

CDR3 length: 18 amino acids. V shed 0 bases, J shed 4 bases, and the junction held 8 bases outside the gene matches. From germline, CDR1 is SGDLS and CDR2 YYNGEE. As handled by the study authors: For nucleated cells, counts were estimated from reference gene primer amplification. Assay used: immunoSEQ multiplex PCR; TCRdb lists only in-frame clones, some missing. V, J and clone size are those of that table, while D and trimming were read from the DNA. The sample holds around 100,000 clones, around 85% seen once. The TCR comes from a man over 45 with acute or convalescent COVID-19. This sequence joins TRBV9 and TRBJ1-4; 11 bases align to TRBD1. Sequencing was performed on peripheral blood. CDR3 residues: CASSVDGTGGTINEKLFF. For the CDR3, the DNA is TGTGCCAGCAGCGTAGATGGGACAGGGGGAACTATTAATGAAAAACTGTTTTTT.